One and the same sample provided the 4 T cell receptor beta chains below, sequenced in a study of cytomegalovirus exposure and HLA in healthy donors. A multiplex PCR was run with 60 Vbeta primers and 13 Jbeta primers. Clones were read by immunoSEQ multiplex PCR, and TCRdb kept only the in-frame ones, dropping some. The sample lists a few hundred thousand clones, roughly 81% occurring once. The sequenced sample was PBMCs. Receptors were obtained from a woman between 40 and 55 years old in good health and CMV-seropositive.

The chain joins TRBV27 to TRBJ2-3, with 16 bases lining up with TRBD2. This CDR3 is built from 17 residues. The V and J ends lost 10 bases and 3 bases, in that order; junction bases with no gene match: 10. Germline V gene lookup returns CDR1 MNHEY and CDR2 SMNVEV (reference sequence). The chain's CDR3 is CAIVGLAGGPSTDTQYF. The CDR3 region has the DNA TGTGCCATTGTGGGACTAGCGGGAGGGCCGTCAACAGATACGCAGTATTTT.

This rearrangement joins TRBV7-9 to TRBJ2-1; no definite D call. CDR1 is SEHNR, CDR2 FQNEAQ, per germline (reference sequence). Trimming removed 3 bases at V and 12 bases at J, with 12 bases between. The CDR3 loop spans 12 amino acids. The CDR3 here is CASSFSTPWQFF. CDR3 bases: TGTGCCAGCAGCTTTTCGACTCCATGGCAGTTCTTC.

The chain uses TRBV2 and TRBJ2-1; D call uncertain. Between the trimmed V and J ends, which lost 3 bases and 10 bases, there was a span of 10 bases. Germline V gives CDR1 SNHLY, CDR2 FYNNEI. The CDR3 has 12 residues. The CDR3 nucleotides are TGTGCCAGCAGTGATCCGGCGCGGGAGCAGTTCTTC. It yields the protein CASSDPAREQFF.

V gene TRBV19 combines with J gene TRBJ1-5; possibly TRBD1 for D (6 bases). This CDR3 is 13 amino acids long. Trimming stripped 4 bases from V and 7 bases from J, with 11 bases between. CDR1 is LNHDA and CDR2 is SQIVND in the germline V gene (reference sequence). CDR3 amino acids: CASSTGVRQPQHF. The DNA for the CDR3 is TGTGCCAGTAGTACAGGGGTCCGGCAGCCCCAGCATTTT.